The subject of this entry is one T cell receptor beta chain. Its specificity is not known. This sample includes further DNA sequences coding for the same CDR3. The assay was carried out at the deep level. For every subset, genomic DNA was evenly distributed across several immunoSEQ plates. Only in-frame clones appear in the TCRdb table, and some are missing; sequencing was by immunoSEQ multiplex PCR. In the table there are about 2.2 million clones, approximately 94% of which are singletons. This record belongs to a study of shared clonotypes between healthy human individuals. Regarding the study as a whole: Naive subsets generally exceeded memory subsets in estimated richness. Only blood was sampled, and tissue TCR repertoires likely differ from blood ones.

Between the trimmed V and J ends, which lost 0 bases and 1 base, there was a span of 10 bases. Germline V gene lookup returns CDR1 MNHEY and CDR2 SMNVEV (reference sequence). The CDR3 is 15 amino acids. Naivety among CD8 cells was defined by CD45RO negativity and positive CCR7 selection, thereby excluding terminally differentiated effector memory CD45RA+ cells. Source material: naive CD8+ T cells from PBMCs. The clonotype was recovered from a man between 18 and 29 years old in good health. Some clones in this sample may be carry-over from other donors' samples. The chain is built from TRBV27 and TRBJ2-7; D is undetermined. The CDR3 loop is CASSLSGYGSYEQYF. The CDR3, as DNA: TGTGCCAGCAGTTTATCCGGTTATGGGTCCTACGAGCAGTACTTC.